One TCR beta chain is described in this entry. As yet, its antigen is unknown. The sample belongs to a study of tumor-infiltrating lymphocytes in localized non-small cell lung cancer. Clones were read by immunoSEQ multiplex PCR, and TCRdb kept only the in-frame ones, dropping some. The sample has 15,000 to 16,000 clones; roughly 71% are singletons. Study conclusions and caveats: Recurrence-free survival showed no association with tumor T-cell fraction.

The germline CDR1 and CDR2 sequences are SGHTA and FQGNSA. The CDR3 is 13 residues long. Between the trimmed V and J ends, which lost 3 bases and 8 bases, there was a span of 10 bases. The receptor was derived from a human donor with non-small cell lung cancer. What was sequenced was lung tumor tissue. This chain connects TRBV7-2 to TRBJ2-2; D call uncertain. The CDR3 sequence is CASSFYLSGELFF. CDR3 DNA: TGTGCCAGCAGCTTCTACTTGTCGGGGGAGCTGTTTTTT. The full variable domain, completed using reference TRBV7-2 and TRBJ2-2, is GAGVSQSPSNKVTEKGKDVELRCDPISGHTALYWYRQSLGQGLEFLIYFQGNSAPDKSGLPSDRFSAERTGGSVSTLTIQRTQQEDSAVYLCASSFYLSGELFFGEGSRLTVL.